A single sample is the source of the 2 T cell receptor beta chains below, sequenced in a study of blood T cell repertoires in COVID-19. Only in-frame clones appear in the TCRdb table, and some are missing; sequencing was by immunoSEQ multiplex PCR. The sample contains tens of thousands of clones, about 69% of which appear only once. Sequencing input: peripheral blood. These receptor sequences come from a man aged 65-85 years with acute or convalescent COVID-19.

The chain combines TRBV6-5 with TRBJ2-5; maybe TRBD1 (5 bases). The CDR3 length is 15 residues. V gave up 2 bases and J gave up 4 bases, with 14 bases separating them. Per germline, CDR1 MNHEY and CDR2 SVGAGI. For the CDR3, the DNA is TGTGCCAGCAGTTACCGACAGTACTCAGGAGAGACCCAGTACTTC. Protein product: CASSYRQYSGETQYF.

This clone has a handful of counts. The V gene is TRBV7-8, the J gene TRBJ2-4, with 14 bases matching TRBD2. Germline V gene lookup returns CDR1 SGHVS and CDR2 FQNEAQ. The CDR3 runs to 18 residues. J lost 6 bases, V lost 5 bases, and 12 bases had no gene match. The CDR3 DNA reads as TGTGCCAGCAGCCCTTGGACTAGCGGGAGGCCGGGCGGAAACATTCAGTACTTC. Its protein is CASSPWTSGRPGGNIQYF.